What follows is one T cell receptor beta chain and its context. This clone's antigen is unknown. No qualities accompany the bases; no much larger clone lies one base away. The sample comes from a study of blood T cell repertoires in COVID-19 (dated by TCRdb to about 2020). Regarding the research as a whole: Samples covering the acute and convalescent phases of COVID-19 were provided by collaborators in the United States, Italy and Spain. The material from the prospective study consisted of cDNA or gDNA derived from T cells, B-cell-depleted T cells, or PBMCs. Deeply sampled blood TCRbeta repertoires from subjects exposed to, actively infected with, or recovered from COVID-19 were included in the dataset. A freely available public database, intended as a resource for researchers studying the immune response to SARS-CoV-2, is where the repertoires were released. The samples were drawn from the first 160 participants of the ongoing ImmuneRACE study and from 1,254 subjects provided by 6 global collaborators. A de-identified subject ID, COVID-19 status, age in years and sex were almost always included in the sample metadata. Where available, HLA class I and class II types were taken from metadata supplied by the sample provider and were not determined by assay-based typing. The full study reports these points: The quantity of clinical and demographic metadata differed by source and by participant and was supplied without curation.

Whole blood was collected in K2EDTA tubes by collaborating institutions according to the institutions' own protocols. For TCRbeta analysis, collaborator samples were shipped as frozen whole blood, as isolated PBMCs, or as DNA extracted from either sample type. Its CDR3 holds 19 amino acids, cysteine through phenylalanine. Of all the DNA, just the CDR3 is kept, 57 bases in frame from base 1. V and J lose 2 bases and 0 bases, and a span of 22 bases separates them. CDR1 and CDR2 are drawn from the germline V gene: SGHAT, FQNNGV. The immunoSEQ Assay, a bias-controlled multiplex PCR, was used to amplify TCRbeta CDR3 regions from genomic DNA. The published analysis was carried out like this. The number of nucleated cells in each sample was estimated from the amplification of reference gene primers within the assay. To quantify the absolute abundance of each unique TCRbeta CDR3 rearrangement, sequence reads were collapsed and filtered. For each sample, productive Simpson clonality was calculated by taking the square root of Simpson's diversity index across productive rearrangements. TCRdb re-hosts the immuneACCESS table, in-frame sequences only. Its copies lack some clones; in the studies checked, an unresolved V gene accounts for under half of them, and the cause for the rest is not known. The V and J calls and clone size come from that table; D and trimming were worked out from the DNA. The sample records about 64,000 clones, over 75% of which are singletons. Around 4.2% of the sample comes from the top ten.

The sequenced sample consisted of peripheral blood. The chain couples TRBV11-2 to TRBJ1-1, and possibly TRBD1, on 6 matching bases. This sequence originates from a man aged 65 to 85 with acute or convalescent COVID-19. The DNA is TGTGCCAGCAGCTTACCCCGGAAAGGGACAAGGGGACTGAACACTGAAGCTTTCTTT. It translates to CASSLPRKGTRGLNTEAFF.